Below, 11 T cell receptor beta chains from the same sample are listed, as sequenced in a study of PD-1 blockade in classical Hodgkin lymphoma. Each patient relapsed following autologous stem cell transplantation, and prior brentuximab vedotin exposure differed. Here immunoSEQ multiplex PCR was the method, and the copy in TCRdb shows in-frame clones only, minus some. The sample has roughly 42,000 clones; approximately 71% are singletons. The source material was peripheral blood mononuclear cells (PBMCs), sampled at baseline. The receptors stem from a human donor with classical Hodgkin lymphoma.

As DNA, the CDR3 is TGTGCCAGCAGTTCCCTCCATGAGAGCTCCTACGAGCAGTACTTC. Amino acid sequence: CASSSLHESSYEQYF. This chain joins TRBV27 and TRBJ2-7; no clear D gene. The CDR3 is 15 amino acids. V dropped 4 bases and J dropped 0 bases, with 13 bases sitting between them. CDR1 is MNHEY, CDR2 SMNVEV, per germline (reference sequence).

The chain combines TRBV6-5 with TRBJ2-1; 13 positions agree with TRBD2. This CDR3 has 13 residues. In germline, CDR1 is MNHEY, CDR2 SVGAGI. The junction had 4 bases not matched to a gene; V was cut back by 10 bases and J by 7 bases. In DNA, the CDR3 is TGTGCCACCGGACTAGCGGGAGTGAATGAGCAGTTCTTC. Translated, it gives CATGLAGVNEQFF.

This sequence joins TRBV30 and TRBJ2-1, with 11 bases identical to TRBD2. Losses at the gene ends were 4 bases for V and 5 bases for J; bases not matched to a gene: 10. Germline V gene lookup returns CDR1 GTSNPN and CDR2 SVGIG (reference sequence). The CDR3 length is 16 residues. CDR3 protein: CAWIPGLAGLDNEQFF. Here the CDR3 DNA reads TGTGCCTGGATCCCCGGACTAGCGGGCCTAGACAATGAGCAGTTCTTC.

The chain carries TRBV6-4 and TRBJ2-7; 8 positions agree with TRBD2. The CDR3 is made up of 14 amino acids. CDR1 and CDR2 (germline): MRHNA, SNTAGT. With V trimmed by 4 bases and J by 2 bases, 4 bases remained unmatched. CDR3 sequence: CASSGSGSTYEQYF. CDR3 coding DNA: TGTGCCAGCAGTGGCAGCGGGAGTACCTACGAGCAGTACTTC.

The V and J genes are TRBV30 and TRBJ2-1; 14 nucleotides agree with TRBD2. This CDR3 has 20 residues. Germline V gives CDR1 GTSNPN, CDR2 SVGIG (reference sequence). Trimming took 0 bases from V and 6 from J; bases not matched to a gene: 16. CDR3 in DNA: TGTGCCTGGAGTGTACTGGTTGCTGGACTAGCGGGAGGTTCGGTCAATGAGCAGTTCTTC. Translated: CAWSVLVAGLAGGSVNEQFF.

The rearrangement uses TRBV19 and TRBJ2-3; TRBD1 matches at 8 bases. Trimming removed 6 bases from V and 4 bases from J; junction bases left unmatched: 9. Germline V gene data show CDR1 as LNHDA and CDR2 as SQIVND (reference sequence). This CDR3 is built from 15 residues. The CDR3, as DNA: TGTGCCAGTAGCGCGGACAGGGACGGGGCAGATACGCAGTATTTT. Residues: CASSADRDGADTQYF.

This chain connects TRBV27 to TRBJ2-5, with D unclear. The tail of the sequence fits TRBJ2-7 better, so the J call may be wrong. Germline CDR1 is MNHEY and CDR2 is SMNVEV (reference sequence). The CDR3 sequence is 15 residues long. CDR3 bases: TGTGCCAGCAGTTTTTGGGAAACAAGTGTTTACGAGCAGTACTTC. Its translation: CASSFWETSVYEQYF.

A few counts support this clone. This sequence joins TRBV5-1 and TRBJ1-3, with TRBD1 as a possible D gene (5 bases). The CDR3 contains 13 residues. Trimming took off 5 bases at V and 8 bases at J, with 14 bases between the two ends. From germline, CDR1 is SGHRS and CDR2 YFSETQ. The CDR3 spells CASSPGPADTIYF. The DNA for the CDR3 is TGCGCCAGCAGTCCGGGGCCCGCCGACACCATATATTTT.

CDR3 protein: CASSLGWASGSLNEQFF. CDR3 coding DNA: TGTGCCAGCAGCTTAGGATGGGCTAGCGGGAGCCTCAATGAGCAGTTCTTC. The rearrangement links TRBV7-8 to TRBJ2-1; 10 bases line up with TRBD2. The CDR3 is 17 amino acids. CDR1 SGHVS and CDR2 FQNEAQ come from the germline V gene. With 1 base clipped from V and 6 bases from J, the junction kept 9 bases outside the gene matches.

CDR3 loop: CAWSTGGADEQFF. CDR3 coding DNA: TGTGCCTGGAGTACCGGGGGGGCCGATGAGCAGTTCTTC. This rearrangement joins TRBV30 to TRBJ2-1; TRBD2 aligns across 8 bases. The V gene's germline CDR1 is GTSNPN and CDR2 SVGIG (reference sequence). This CDR3 is 13 amino acids long. V gave up 2 bases and J gave up 8 bases; unmatched junction bases: 5.

The genes are TRBV5-1 and TRBJ1-1; TRBD1 is a possible D gene (5 bases). V lost 4 bases and J 6 bases, leaving 13 bases between the germline ends. CDR1 and CDR2 from the germline V gene are SGHRS and YFSETQ. The CDR3 runs to 13 residues. CDR3 residues: CASSLGGDPEAFF. DNA for the CDR3: TGCGCCAGCAGCCTCGGAGGGGACCCTGAAGCTTTCTTT.